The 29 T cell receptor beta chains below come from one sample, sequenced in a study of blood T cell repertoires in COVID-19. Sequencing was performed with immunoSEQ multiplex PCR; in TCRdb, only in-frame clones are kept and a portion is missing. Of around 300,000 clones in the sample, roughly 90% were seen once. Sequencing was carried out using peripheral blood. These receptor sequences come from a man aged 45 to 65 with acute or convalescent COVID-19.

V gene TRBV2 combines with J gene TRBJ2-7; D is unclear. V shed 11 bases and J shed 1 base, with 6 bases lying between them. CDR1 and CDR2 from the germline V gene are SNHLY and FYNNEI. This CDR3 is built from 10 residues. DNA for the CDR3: TGTGCCTCCTCTTCCTACGAGCAGTACTTC. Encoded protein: CASSSYEQYF.

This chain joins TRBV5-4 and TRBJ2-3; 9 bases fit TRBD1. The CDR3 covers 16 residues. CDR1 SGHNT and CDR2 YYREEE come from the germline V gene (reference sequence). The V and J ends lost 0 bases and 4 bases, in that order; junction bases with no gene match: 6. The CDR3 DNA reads TGTGCCAGCAGCTTGGTCGGGGACAGGGTAGCAGATACGCAGTATTTT. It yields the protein CASSLVGDRVADTQYF.

This CDR3 is CASSQGGNTEAFF. CDR3 nucleotide sequence: TGTGCCAGCAGCCAAGGAGGTAACACTGAAGCTTTCTTT. The chain employs TRBV12-3 or TRBV12-4 and TRBJ1-1; D not resolved. The CDR3 loop spans 13 amino acids. Trimming removed 6 bases at V and 2 bases at J, with 10 bases between.

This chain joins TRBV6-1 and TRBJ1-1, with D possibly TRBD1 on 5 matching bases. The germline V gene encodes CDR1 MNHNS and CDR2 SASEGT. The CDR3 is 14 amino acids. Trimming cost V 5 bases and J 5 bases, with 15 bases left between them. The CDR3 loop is CASSLGGRGTEAFF. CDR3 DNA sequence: TGTGCCAGCAGTTTGGGGGGAAGAGGTACTGAAGCTTTCTTT.

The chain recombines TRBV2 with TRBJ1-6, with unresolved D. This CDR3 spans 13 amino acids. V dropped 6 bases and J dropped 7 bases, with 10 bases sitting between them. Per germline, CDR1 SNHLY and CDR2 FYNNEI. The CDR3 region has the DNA TGTGCCAGCAGCCCCGCCCTAAATTCACCCCTCCACTTT. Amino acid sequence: CASSPALNSPLHF. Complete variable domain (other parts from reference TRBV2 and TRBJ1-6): EPEVTQTPSHQVTQMGQEVILRCVPISNHLYFYWYRQILGQKVEFLVSFYNNEISEKSEIFDDQFSVERPDGSNFTLKIRSTKLEDSAMYFCASSPALNSPLHFGNGTRLTVT.

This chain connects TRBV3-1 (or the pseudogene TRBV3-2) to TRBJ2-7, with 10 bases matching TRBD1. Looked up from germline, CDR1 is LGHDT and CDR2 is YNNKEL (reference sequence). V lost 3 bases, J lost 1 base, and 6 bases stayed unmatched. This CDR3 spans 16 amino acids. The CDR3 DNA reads TGTGCCAGCAGCCAGGGACCGGGACAGGGGTCCTACGAGCAGTACTTC. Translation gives CASSQGPGQGSYEQYF.

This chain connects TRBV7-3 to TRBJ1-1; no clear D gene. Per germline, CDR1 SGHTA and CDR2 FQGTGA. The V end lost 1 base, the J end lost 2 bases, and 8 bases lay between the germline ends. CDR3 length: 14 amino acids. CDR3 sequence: CASSLNGVNTEAFF. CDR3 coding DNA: TGTGCCAGCAGCTTAAACGGGGTAAACACTGAAGCTTTCTTT.

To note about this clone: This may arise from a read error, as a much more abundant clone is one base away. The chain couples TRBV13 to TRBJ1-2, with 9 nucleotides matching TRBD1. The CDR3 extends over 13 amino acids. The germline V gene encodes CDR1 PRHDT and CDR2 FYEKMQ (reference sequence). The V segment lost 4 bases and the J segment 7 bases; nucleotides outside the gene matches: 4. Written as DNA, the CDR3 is TGTGCCAGCAGCTCCGGGACAGGGTTTGGCTACACCTTC. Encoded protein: CASSSGTGFGYTF.

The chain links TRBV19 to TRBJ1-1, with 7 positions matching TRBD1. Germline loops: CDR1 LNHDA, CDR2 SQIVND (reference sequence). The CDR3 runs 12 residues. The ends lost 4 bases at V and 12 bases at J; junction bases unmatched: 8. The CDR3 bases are TGTGCCAGTAGTACTGGGACAGCGAGGACTTTCTTT. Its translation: CASSTGTARTFF.

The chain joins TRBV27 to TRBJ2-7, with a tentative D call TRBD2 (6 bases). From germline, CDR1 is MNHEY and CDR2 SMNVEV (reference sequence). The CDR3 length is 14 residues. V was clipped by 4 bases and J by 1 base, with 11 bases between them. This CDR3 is CASSSPGGSYEQYF. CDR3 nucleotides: TGTGCCAGCAGTTCCCCCGGGGGATCCTACGAGCAGTACTTC.

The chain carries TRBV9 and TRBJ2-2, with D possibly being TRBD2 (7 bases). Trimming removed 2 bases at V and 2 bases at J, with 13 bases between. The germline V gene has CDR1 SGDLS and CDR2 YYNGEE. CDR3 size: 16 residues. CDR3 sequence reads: CASSVRGAANTGELFF. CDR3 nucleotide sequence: TGTGCCAGCAGCGTTCGGGGGGCGGCTAACACCGGGGAGCTGTTTTTT.

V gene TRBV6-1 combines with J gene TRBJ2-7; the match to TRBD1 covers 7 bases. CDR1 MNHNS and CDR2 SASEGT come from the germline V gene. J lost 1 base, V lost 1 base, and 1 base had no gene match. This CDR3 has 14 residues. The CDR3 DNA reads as TGTGCCAGCAGTGAAGTGGGACAGTCCTACGAGCAGTACTTC. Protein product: CASSEVGQSYEQYF.

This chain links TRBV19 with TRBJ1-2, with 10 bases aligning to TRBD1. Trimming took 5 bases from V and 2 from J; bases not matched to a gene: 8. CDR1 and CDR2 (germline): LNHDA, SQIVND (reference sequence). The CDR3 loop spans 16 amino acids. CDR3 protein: CASSSIPGQGNYGYTF. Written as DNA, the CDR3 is TGTGCCAGTAGTTCTATACCGGGACAGGGGAACTATGGCTACACCTTC.

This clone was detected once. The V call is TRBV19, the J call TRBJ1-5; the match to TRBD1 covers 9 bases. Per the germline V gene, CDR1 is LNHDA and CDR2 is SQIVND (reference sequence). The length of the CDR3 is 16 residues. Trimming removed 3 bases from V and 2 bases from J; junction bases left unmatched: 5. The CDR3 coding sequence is TGTGCCAGTAGTATTGCGGGACAGGGTCGCAATCAGCCCCAGCATTTT. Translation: CASSIAGQGRNQPQHF.

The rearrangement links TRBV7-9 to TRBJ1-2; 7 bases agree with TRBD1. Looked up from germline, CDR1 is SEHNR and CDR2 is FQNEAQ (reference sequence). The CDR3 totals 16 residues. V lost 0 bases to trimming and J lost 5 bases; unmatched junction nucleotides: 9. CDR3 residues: CASSLASTGVRYGYTF. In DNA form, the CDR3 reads TGTGCCAGCAGCTTAGCCTCAACAGGGGTCAGGTATGGCTACACCTTC.

In DNA form, the CDR3 reads TGTGCCAGCAGCCAAGTGGTAGTGGCGGCAGCCAGCTCCTACGAGCAGTACTTC. Residues: CASSQVVVAAASSYEQYF. The V gene is TRBV3-1 (or the pseudogene TRBV3-2), the J gene TRBJ2-7, with no clear D. The CDR3 extends over 18 amino acids. Germline-derived CDR1 and CDR2 are LGHDT and YNNKEL (reference sequence). V gave up 1 base and J gave up 0 bases, with 19 bases separating them.

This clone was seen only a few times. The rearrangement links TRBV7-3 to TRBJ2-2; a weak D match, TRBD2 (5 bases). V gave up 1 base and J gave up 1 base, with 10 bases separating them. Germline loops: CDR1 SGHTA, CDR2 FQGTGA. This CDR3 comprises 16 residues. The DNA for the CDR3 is TGTGCCAGCAGCTTAAATGGACTTTTGAACACCGGGGAGCTGTTTTTT. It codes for CASSLNGLLNTGELFF.

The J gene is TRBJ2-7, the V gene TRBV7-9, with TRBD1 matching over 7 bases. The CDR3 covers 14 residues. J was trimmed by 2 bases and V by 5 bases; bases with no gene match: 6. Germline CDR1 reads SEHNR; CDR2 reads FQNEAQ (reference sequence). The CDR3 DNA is TGTGCCAGCAGCAAACGACAGGGCACCTACGAGCAGTACTTC. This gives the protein CASSKRQGTYEQYF.

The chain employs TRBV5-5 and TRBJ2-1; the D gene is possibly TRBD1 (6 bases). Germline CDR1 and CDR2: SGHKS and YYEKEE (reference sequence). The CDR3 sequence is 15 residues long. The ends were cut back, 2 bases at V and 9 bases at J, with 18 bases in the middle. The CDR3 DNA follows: TGTGCCAGCAGCTTCTCACAGGGAGCCCGAGGTGAGCAGTTCTTC. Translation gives CASSFSQGARGEQFF.

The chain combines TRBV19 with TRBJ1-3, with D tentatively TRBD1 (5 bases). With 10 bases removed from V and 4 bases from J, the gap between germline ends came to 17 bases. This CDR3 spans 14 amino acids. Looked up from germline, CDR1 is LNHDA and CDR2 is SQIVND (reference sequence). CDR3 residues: CATRESGGGNTIYF. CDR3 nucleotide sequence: TGTGCCACCCGAGAGTCGGGGGGAGGAAACACCATATATTTT.

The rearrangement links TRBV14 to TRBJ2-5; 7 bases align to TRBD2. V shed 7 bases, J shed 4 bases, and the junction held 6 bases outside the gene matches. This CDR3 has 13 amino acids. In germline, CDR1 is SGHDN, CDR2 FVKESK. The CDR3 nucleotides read TGTGCCAGCAAGAGAAGCGGGGCAGAGACCCAGTACTTC. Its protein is CASKRSGAETQYF.

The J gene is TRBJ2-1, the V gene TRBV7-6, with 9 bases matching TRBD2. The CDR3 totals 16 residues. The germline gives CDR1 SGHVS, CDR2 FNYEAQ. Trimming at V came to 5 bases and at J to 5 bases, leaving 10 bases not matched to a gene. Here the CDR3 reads CASSEFSGRTHNEQFF. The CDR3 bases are TGTGCCAGCAGCGAATTTAGCGGGAGAACCCACAATGAGCAGTTCTTC.

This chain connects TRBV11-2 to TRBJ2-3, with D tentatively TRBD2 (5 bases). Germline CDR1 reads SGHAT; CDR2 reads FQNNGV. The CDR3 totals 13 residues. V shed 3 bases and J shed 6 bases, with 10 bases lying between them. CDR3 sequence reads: CASSFGLLDTQYF. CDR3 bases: TGTGCCAGCAGCTTTGGACTGCTTGATACGCAGTATTTT.

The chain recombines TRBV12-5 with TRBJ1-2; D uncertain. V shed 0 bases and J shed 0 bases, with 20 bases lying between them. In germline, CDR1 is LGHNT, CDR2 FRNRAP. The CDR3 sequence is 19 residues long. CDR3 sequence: CASGLVGSLWNLANYGYTF. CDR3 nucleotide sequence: TGTGCTAGTGGTTTGGTAGGCAGTCTGTGGAACCTAGCTAACTATGGCTACACCTTC.

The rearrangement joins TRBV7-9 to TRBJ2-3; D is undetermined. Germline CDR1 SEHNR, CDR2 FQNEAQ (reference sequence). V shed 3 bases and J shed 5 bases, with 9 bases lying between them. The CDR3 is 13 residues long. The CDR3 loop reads CASSLWPEDTQYF. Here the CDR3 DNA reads TGTGCCAGCAGCTTGTGGCCTGAAGATACGCAGTATTTT.

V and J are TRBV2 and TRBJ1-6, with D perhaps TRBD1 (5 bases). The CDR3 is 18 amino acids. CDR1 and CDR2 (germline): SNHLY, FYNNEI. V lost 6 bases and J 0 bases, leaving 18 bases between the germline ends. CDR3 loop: CASRRLQGKTSYNSPLHF. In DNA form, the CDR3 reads TGTGCCAGCAGGAGGCTCCAGGGCAAAACCTCCTATAATTCACCCCTCCACTTT. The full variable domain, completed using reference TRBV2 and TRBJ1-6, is EPEVTQTPSHQVTQMGQEVILRCVPISNHLYFYWYRQILGQKVEFLVSFYNNEISEKSEIFDDQFSVERPDGSNFTLKIRSTKLEDSAMYFCASRRLQGKTSYNSPLHFGNGTRLTVT.

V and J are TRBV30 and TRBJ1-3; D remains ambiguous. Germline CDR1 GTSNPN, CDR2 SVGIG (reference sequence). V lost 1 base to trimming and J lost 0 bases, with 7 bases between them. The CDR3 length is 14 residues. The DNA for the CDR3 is TGTGCCTGGAGTGGGACTTTCTCTGGAAACACCATATATTTT. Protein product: CAWSGTFSGNTIYF.

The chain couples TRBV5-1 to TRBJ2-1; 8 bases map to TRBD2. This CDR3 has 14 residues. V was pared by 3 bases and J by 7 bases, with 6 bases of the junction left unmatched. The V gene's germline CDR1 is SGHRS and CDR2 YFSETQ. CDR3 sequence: CASSSGGLGNEQFF. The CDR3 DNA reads TGCGCCAGCAGCTCGGGGGGGCTCGGAAATGAGCAGTTCTTC.

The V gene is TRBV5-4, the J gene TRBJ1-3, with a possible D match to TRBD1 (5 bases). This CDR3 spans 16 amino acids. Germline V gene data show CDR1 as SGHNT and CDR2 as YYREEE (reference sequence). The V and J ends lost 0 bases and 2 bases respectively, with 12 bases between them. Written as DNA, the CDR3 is TGTGCCAGCAGCTTGGACAGTAGGGGCACTGGAAACACCATATATTTT. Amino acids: CASSLDSRGTGNTIYF.